This T cell receptor beta chain was identified during a study of regulatory T cells in long-lasting Graves disease. Whole-study context: Prior antithyroid drug treatment in newly diagnosed Graves' patients lasted under 3 months. Study-wide results and limits: TCR diversity was lower in persistent than newly diagnosed Graves' disease.

Investigators prepared the TCR beta libraries by applying iRepertoire HTBI primers and Arm-PCR of CDR3 regions. TCRdb passed the multiplex PCR reads through MiXCR, listing each CDR3 protein once. The sample lists about 420,000 distinct CDR3 sequences, approximately 16% occurring once. Time point described: newly diagnosed GD, antithyroid drugs for less than 3 months. From PBMCs, RNA was extracted and then used to make the TCR library. Regarding this clonotype: Antigen unknown.

This sample also appeared in a second study, on T cells in Graves' hyperthyroidism and ophthalmopathy.

Sequences were derived from peripheral blood mononuclear cells (PBMCs), sampled at new diagnosis, from a patient treated with antithyroid drugs. The clonotype was recovered from a woman younger than 30 with Graves disease.

The CDR3 DNA reads as TGTGCCAGCAGCTTAGAGGGGACATCTCGCTCTGGAAACACCATATATTTT. As protein: CASSLEGTSRSGNTIYF. The chain combines TRBV7-8 with TRBJ1-3; tentatively, D is TRBD1 (6 bases). Germline lookup yields CDR1 SGHVS and CDR2 FQNEAQ. V was clipped by 1 base and J by 0 bases, with 13 bases between them. The CDR3 is made up of 17 amino acids.